This T cell receptor (beta chain) was profiled in a study of blood T cell repertoires in COVID-19. Per the original data handling: Reference gene primer amplification gave estimated nucleated cell counts. Libraries were prepared by immunoSEQ multiplex PCR; TCRdb keeps only in-frame clonotypes and omits some of them. V, J and clone size reflect that table, while D and trimming were determined from the DNA. The table includes about 100,000 clones, around 81% detected once. With 3 bases removed from V and 1 base from J, the gap between germline ends came to 10 bases. The germline gives CDR1 SGHRS, CDR2 YFSETQ. This CDR3 region has 14 residues.

The chain joins TRBV5-1 to TRBJ2-5; TRBD1 is a possible D gene (5 bases). This TCR came from a man in his forties or fifties with active or convalescent COVID-19. Specimen: peripheral blood. The CDR3 DNA reads as TGCGCCAGCAGCTATCAGGGCCCCCAAGAGACCCAGTACTTC. This translates into CASSYQGPQETQYF.